Below, 6 T cell receptor beta chains from the same sample are listed, as sequenced in a study of blood T cell repertoires in COVID-19. Sequencing used immunoSEQ multiplex PCR; TCRdb keeps in-frame clones, though not all of them. This table holds 250,000 to 350,000 clones, 85% to 90% found once. The specimen was PBMCs or T cells enriched from blood (not recorded which). These receptors all come from a young woman with acute COVID-19.

The rearrangement uses TRBV30 and TRBJ1-2; D may be TRBD1 (5 bases). There are 13 residues in the CDR3. Trimming removed 7 bases from V and 0 bases from J, with 12 bases in between. The germline gives CDR1 GTSNPN, CDR2 SVGIG (reference sequence). CDR3 loop: CASGTGANYGYTF. The CDR3 DNA reads TGTGCCTCGGGGACGGGTGCTAACTATGGCTACACCTTC.

This clone was found once. This sequence joins TRBV28 and TRBJ1-5; D ambiguous. The CDR3 is made up of 13 amino acids. Deletions cut 7 bases from V and 9 bases from J, with 16 bases between. The germline V gene encodes CDR1 MDHEN and CDR2 SYDVKM. As DNA, the CDR3 is TGTGCCAGCACCACGGGGTACCTAGCGCCCCAGCATTTT. Translated: CASTTGYLAPQHF.

The V and J genes are TRBV27 and TRBJ1-1; D perhaps matches TRBD1 (6 bases). CDR1 MNHEY and CDR2 SMNVEV come from the germline V gene (reference sequence). CDR3 size: 15 residues. The V and J ends lost 5 bases and 1 base respectively, with 14 bases between them. Here the CDR3 DNA reads TGTGCCAGCAGTGTGGGGGCCCGAACGAACACTGAAGCTTTCTTT. Its translation is CASSVGARTNTEAFF.

For this clone: The sample has other DNA sequences that encode this CDR3 too. The rearrangement joins TRBV28 to TRBJ1-1, with D perhaps matching TRBD1 (5 bases). Looked up from germline, CDR1 is MDHEN and CDR2 is SYDVKM. This CDR3 comprises 14 residues. Trimming cost V 6 bases and J 1 base, with 12 bases left between them. DNA of the CDR3: TGTGCCAGCAGCCCCGGGCAGGGGAACACTGAAGCTTTCTTT. Translating it yields CASSPGQGNTEAFF.

The chain employs TRBV12-3 or TRBV12-4 and TRBJ1-4, with D uncertain. The CDR3 loop spans 12 amino acids. V shed 6 bases and J shed 8 bases, with 10 bases lying between them. For the CDR3, the DNA is TGTGCCAGCAGACGAACACCGGAAAAACTGTTTTTT. Protein: CASRRTPEKLFF.

Written as DNA, the CDR3 is TGTGCCAGCAGTGAACCCCCGCAGACTGAAGCTTTCTTT. This gives the protein CASSEPPQTEAFF. The V call is TRBV2, the J call TRBJ1-1; D gene uncertain. V was trimmed by 2 bases and J by 5 bases, leaving 9 bases between them. Germline assignment: CDR1 SNHLY and CDR2 FYNNEI. CDR3 length: 13 amino acids.